This passage covers 6 T cell receptor beta chains from one sample sequenced in a study of blood T cell repertoires in COVID-19. Clones were read by immunoSEQ multiplex PCR, and TCRdb kept only the in-frame ones, dropping some. The sample consists of 130,000 to 150,000 clones, about 90% of them appearing once. The sample was peripheral blood. The receptors stem from a man in his fifties who had recovered from COVID-19.

The chain combines TRBV6-2 or TRBV6-3 with TRBJ1-5; 8 bases match TRBD1. There are 17 residues in the CDR3. The germline V gene encodes CDR1 MNHEY and CDR2 SVGEGT. V lost 0 bases, J lost 3 bases, and 7 bases stayed unmatched. In DNA form, the CDR3 reads TGTGCCAGCAGTTACTCGGGCAGGGGGCGCGACAATCAGCCCCAGCATTTT. It encodes CASSYSGRGRDNQPQHF.

This chain links TRBV19 with TRBJ1-2; 12 bases match TRBD1. The CDR3 is 16 amino acids. V shed 11 bases and J 4 bases; nucleotides not matched to a gene: 14. Germline CDR1 is LNHDA and CDR2 is SQIVND (reference sequence). The CDR3 nucleotides read TGTGCCTCCTCCTCGGGGGGACAGGGGGCGGGCTATGGCTACACCTTC. It translates to CASSSGGQGAGYGYTF. The variable domain in full, completed from reference TRBV19 and TRBJ1-2, reads DGGITQSPKYLFRKEGQNVTLSCEQNLNHDAMYWYRQDPGQGLRLIYYSQIVNDFQKGDIAEGYSVSREKKESFPLTVTSAQKNPTAFYLCASSSGGQGAGYGYTFGSGTRLTVV.

This chain links TRBV13 with TRBJ2-3; D is unresolved. The CDR3 totals 14 residues. Germline V gene sequence: CDR1 PRHDT, CDR2 FYEKMQ (reference sequence). Trimming shortened V by 5 bases and J by 1 base, and 10 bases separated the two germline ends. The CDR3 DNA sequence: TGTGCCAGCAGCGGCCGCACCCGCACAGATACGCAGTATTTT. Translating it yields CASSGRTRTDTQYF. The variable domain in full, with the rest retrieved from reference TRBV13 and TRBJ2-3, is AAGVIQSPRHLIKEKRETATLKCYPIPRHDTVYWYQQGPGQDPQFLISFYEKMQSDKGSIPDRFSAQQFSDYHSELNMSSLELGDSALYFCASSGRTRTDTQYFGPGTRLTVL.

The chain recombines TRBV6-6 with TRBJ2-7; 7 bases match TRBD1. The junction had 2 bases not matched to a gene; V was cut back by 7 bases and J by 2 bases. The CDR3 runs 12 residues. Germline CDR1 reads MNHNY; CDR2 reads SVGAGI (reference sequence). CDR3 amino acids: CASKGTAYEQYF. The CDR3 DNA reads TGTGCCAGCAAGGGGACAGCCTACGAGCAGTACTTC.

J is TRBJ2-5 and V is TRBV24-1; TRBD1 aligns across 9 bases. Germline V gene sequence: CDR1 KGHDR, CDR2 SFDVKD. The V gene end was trimmed by 3 bases and the J gene end by 4 bases; junction bases not matched to a gene: 5. The CDR3 totals 15 residues. DNA for the CDR3: TGTGCCACCAGTGATCCACAGGGGGCCGGAGAGACCCAGTACTTC. Protein product: CATSDPQGAGETQYF.

V is TRBV11-2 and J is TRBJ1-3, with D maybe TRBD1 (6 bases). The CDR3 is 19 residues long. V was cut by 2 bases and J by 0 bases, with 20 bases left in between. CDR1 is SGHAT, CDR2 FQNNGV, per germline. This chain's CDR3 is CASSLYALALGGSGNTIYF. CDR3 coding DNA: TGTGCCAGCAGCTTATATGCCTTGGCATTAGGGGGCTCTGGAAACACCATATATTTT.